A single sample gave rise to the 22 T cell receptor beta chains below, sequenced in a study of technical replicates of blood from a few donors. The method was immunoSEQ multiplex PCR; TCRdb's version includes in-frame clones alone and lacks a portion of them. The table shows roughly 80,000 clones, with 85% to 95% occurring only once. The sample consisted of T cells isolated from PBMCs. The receptors here all came from a human donor in good health.

The CDR3 DNA sequence: TGTGCCAGTAGTATAACAGGGATCTCCTACGAGCAGTACTTC. Translated: CASSITGISYEQYF. The chain carries TRBV2 and TRBJ2-7; tentative D call: TRBD1 (6 bases). Germline-derived CDR1 and CDR2 are SNHLY and FYNNEI. V gave up 9 bases and J gave up 0 bases, with 15 bases separating them. The CDR3 is 14 residues long.

This clone was seen once. The CDR3 DNA is TGTGCCAGCAGCGGGTGGGCGGGAGGCACAGATACGCAGTATTTT. This translates into CASSGWAGGTDTQYF. The rearrangement uses TRBV9 and TRBJ2-3; 7 positions match TRBD2. The CDR3 is made up of 15 amino acids. V shed 3 bases and J 1 base; nucleotides not matched to a gene: 5. Per the germline V gene, CDR1 is SGDLS and CDR2 is YYNGEE.

V and J are TRBV27 and TRBJ2-3; 7 nucleotides line up with TRBD2. The CDR3 runs 16 residues. Germline lookup yields CDR1 MNHEY and CDR2 SMNVEV (reference sequence). The V gene end was trimmed by 7 bases and the J gene end by 3 bases; junction bases not matched to a gene: 13. The CDR3 region has the DNA TGTGCCAGCAACTGGCGGGAGCGGGGAGGGACAGATACGCAGTATTTT. It specifies CASNWRERGGTDTQYF.

Written as DNA, the CDR3 is TGTGCCTGCACGACAGGGGGGAACACTGAAGCTTTCTTT. Translation gives CACTTGGNTEAFF. The chain recombines TRBV30 with TRBJ1-1; 9 nucleotides align to TRBD1. J was trimmed by 1 base and V by 6 bases; bases with no gene match: 3. Germline values: CDR1 GTSNPN, CDR2 SVGIG (reference sequence). CDR3 length equals 13 residues.

The chain is built from TRBV5-4 and TRBJ2-7, with 12 nucleotides matching TRBD2. The junction had 14 bases not matched to a gene; V was cut back by 4 bases and J by 6 bases. Germline loops: CDR1 SGHNT, CDR2 YYREEE (reference sequence). The CDR3 spans 17 residues. CDR3 residues: CASSTTTLLAGGGEQYF. CDR3 nucleotide sequence: TGTGCCAGCAGCACCACAACGCTACTAGCGGGAGGTGGCGAGCAGTACTTC.

The chain joins TRBV28 to TRBJ1-4, with D possibly matching TRBD1 (5 bases). Trimming left V 1 base short and J 5 bases short, with 8 bases between. The germline V gene encodes CDR1 MDHEN and CDR2 SYDVKM. CDR3 length: 14 residues. In nucleotides, the CDR3 is TGTGCCAGCAGTTTATTATCAGGGAATGAAAAACTGTTTTTT. Translation gives CASSLLSGNEKLFF. Full variable domain (outside the CDR3, taken from reference TRBV28 and TRBJ1-4): DVKVTQSSRYLVKRTGEKVFLECVQDMDHENMFWYRQDPGLGLRLIYFSYDVKMKEKGDIPEGYSVSREKKERFSLILESASTNQTSMYLCASSLLSGNEKLFFGSGTQLSVL.

The chain uses TRBV29-1 and TRBJ2-5, with 8 bases matching TRBD1. With V trimmed by 4 bases and J by 2 bases, 3 bases remained unmatched. This CDR3 has 13 residues. From germline, CDR1 is SQVTM and CDR2 ANQGSEA. The CDR3 coding sequence is TGCAGCGTTGGGACAGGGTGGCAAGAGACCCAGTACTTC. Its translation is CSVGTGWQETQYF.

The rearrangement uses TRBV9 and TRBJ2-7; TRBD2 agrees at 7 bases. The length of the CDR3 is 15 residues. Per germline, CDR1 SGDLS and CDR2 YYNGEE. V trimming: 2 bases; J trimming: 2 bases; junction bases outside the gene matches: 7. This CDR3 is CASSVSGTLAYEQYF. The DNA of the CDR3 is TGTGCCAGCAGCGTGAGCGGGACTCTCGCCTACGAGCAGTACTTC.

The chain joins TRBV5-4 to TRBJ1-1; 10 bases agree with TRBD1. The CDR3 spans 12 residues. Germline CDR1 and CDR2: SGHNT and YYREEE (reference sequence). Trimming cost V 7 bases and J 4 bases; bases outside gene matches: 1. CDR3 nucleotides: TGTGCCAGCCGGACAGGGGGCACTGAAGCTTTCTTT. Encoded protein: CASRTGGTEAFF.

This sequence joins TRBV6-6 and TRBJ2-5; possibly TRBD1 for D (6 bases). Per germline, CDR1 MNHNY and CDR2 SVGAGI (reference sequence). V was shortened by 0 bases and J by 1 base, with 6 bases between the two germline ends. CDR3 length equals 14 residues. CDR3 sequence (DNA): TGTGCCAGCAGTTACTCAGGGGGCCAAGAGACCCAGTACTTC. Amino acid sequence: CASSYSGGQETQYF.

The CDR3 region is CASKASRTFYEQYF. The CDR3 region has the DNA TGTGCCAGCAAAGCCTCGAGGACTTTCTACGAGCAGTACTTC. V is TRBV6-5 and J is TRBJ2-7; TRBD2 is a possible D gene (5 bases). The CDR3 loop spans 14 amino acids. From germline, CDR1 is MNHEY and CDR2 SVGAGI. V lost 7 bases and J lost 3, with 16 bases in between.

The chain is built from TRBV19 and TRBJ2-1, with TRBD1 matching over 7 bases. The germline gives CDR1 LNHDA, CDR2 SQIVND (reference sequence). V gave up 3 bases and J gave up 3 bases; unmatched junction bases: 2. This CDR3 is built from 14 residues. CDR3 residues: CASSIQGDYNEQFF. CDR3 nucleotides: TGTGCCAGTAGTATCCAGGGGGACTACAATGAGCAGTTCTTC.

This clone has only one observation. This chain links TRBV4-1 with TRBJ1-2, with TRBD1 as a possible D gene (5 bases). Trimming took off 0 bases at V and 3 bases at J, with 11 bases between the two ends. The CDR3 runs 15 residues. Looked up from germline, CDR1 is MGHRA and CDR2 is YSYEKL. CDR3 nucleotides: TGCGCCAGCAGCCAAGATCCAGGAGGGGACTATGGCTACACCTTC. Encoded protein: CASSQDPGGDYGYTF.

The CDR3 sequence: CSVLTGTNYEQYF. Here the CDR3 DNA reads TGCAGCGTTTTAACCGGGACAAACTACGAGCAGTACTTC. The J gene is TRBJ2-7, the V gene TRBV29-1; perhaps TRBD1 as D (6 bases). Germline CDR1 reads SQVTM; CDR2 reads ANQGSEA. This CDR3 contains 13 residues. Trimming removed 5 bases at V and 3 bases at J, with 14 bases between.

This clone was found once. This chain uses TRBV27 with TRBJ1-2; D ambiguous. Germline V gives CDR1 MNHEY, CDR2 SMNVEV (reference sequence). The CDR3 loop spans 11 amino acids. Trimming took off 5 bases at V and 2 bases at J, with 3 bases between the two ends. The CDR3 nucleotides are TGTGCCAGCAGTGGCAACTATGGCTACACCTTC. This codes for CASSGNYGYTF.

V is TRBV7-2 and J is TRBJ2-2; D is perhaps TRBD2 (5 bases). This CDR3 is 17 amino acids long. The germline V and J ends were trimmed by 1 base and 0 bases, with 12 bases remaining between them. Germline CDR1 SGHTA, CDR2 FQGNSA. This chain's CDR3 is CASSLGEHIANTGELFF. CDR3 coding DNA: TGTGCCAGCAGCTTAGGGGAGCATATAGCGAACACCGGGGAGCTGTTTTTT. Supplemented by reference TRBV7-2 and TRBJ2-2, the full variable domain reads GAGVSQSPSNKVTEKGKDVELRCDPISGHTALYWYRQSLGQGLEFLIYFQGNSAPDKSGLPSDRFSAERTGGSVSTLTIQRTQQEDSAVYLCASSLGEHIANTGELFFGEGSRLTVL.

This clone occurred a few times. V gene TRBV6-6 combines with J gene TRBJ1-5; D unresolved. V was clipped by 1 base and J by 0 bases, with 4 bases between them. The CDR3 extends over 14 amino acids. Germline loops: CDR1 MNHNY, CDR2 SVGAGI (reference sequence). The CDR3 DNA is TGTGCCAGCAGTTACTATAATAGCAATCAGCCCCAGCATTTT. Its translation is CASSYYNSNQPQHF.

This rearrangement joins TRBV2 to TRBJ1-4, with D tentatively TRBD1 (5 bases). V was trimmed by 6 bases and J by 8 bases, leaving 16 bases between them. Looked up from germline, CDR1 is SNHLY and CDR2 is FYNNEI. CDR3 length: 14 residues. The CDR3 loop is CASSPQGAGEKLFF. The CDR3 nucleotides are TGTGCCAGCAGCCCCCAAGGGGCGGGGGAAAAACTGTTTTTT.

This chain uses TRBV6-1 with TRBJ1-2, with TRBD1 identical over 8 bases. Germline CDR1 is MNHNS and CDR2 is SASEGT. The CDR3 totals 13 residues. V was pared by 7 bases and J by 5 bases, with 6 bases of the junction left unmatched. The CDR3 here is CASTIQGGYGYTF. DNA of the CDR3: TGTGCCAGCACCATACAGGGGGGGTATGGCTACACCTTC.

This chain connects TRBV18 to TRBJ2-2, with 12 bases lining up with TRBD2. Germline CDR1 KGHSH, CDR2 LQKENI. The CDR3 consists of 17 residues. With V trimmed by 3 bases and J by 4 bases, 6 bases remained unmatched. This CDR3 reads CASSPFGLAGSTGELFF. The CDR3 nucleotides are TGTGCCAGCTCACCCTTTGGACTAGCGGGATCCACCGGGGAGCTGTTTTTT.

The chain links TRBV5-1 to TRBJ2-2, with D possibly TRBD1 on 6 matching bases. The CDR3 extends over 15 amino acids. V dropped 0 bases and J dropped 9 bases, with 15 bases sitting between them. Germline values: CDR1 SGHRS, CDR2 YFSETQ. The CDR3: CASSLERQEDRELFF. Here the CDR3 DNA reads TGCGCCAGCAGCTTGGAGAGACAGGAAGACCGGGAGCTGTTTTTT.

V and J are TRBV29-1 and TRBJ1-2, with D perhaps matching TRBD1 (5 bases). V dropped 5 bases and J dropped 1 base, with 8 bases sitting between them. Germline V lookup: CDR1 SQVTM, CDR2 ANQGSEA. The CDR3 contains 12 residues. CDR3 in amino acids: CSVWGGNYGYTF. CDR3 nucleotide sequence: TGCAGCGTTTGGGGCGGTAACTATGGCTACACCTTC.